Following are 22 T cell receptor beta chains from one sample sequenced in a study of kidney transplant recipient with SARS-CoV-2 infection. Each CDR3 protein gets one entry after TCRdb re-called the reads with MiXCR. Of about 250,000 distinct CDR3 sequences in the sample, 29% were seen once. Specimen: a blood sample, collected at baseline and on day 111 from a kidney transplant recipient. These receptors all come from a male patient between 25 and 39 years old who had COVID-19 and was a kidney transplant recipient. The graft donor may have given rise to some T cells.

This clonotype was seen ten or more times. As DNA, the CDR3 is TGTGCCAGCAGCCCCCGAGGCGGACAAGCGGCCTACGAGCAGTACTTC. Translation gives CASSPRGGQAAYEQYF. J is TRBJ2-7 and V is TRBV21-1; the D segment call TRBD2 is taken from the table without a DNA check. TRBV21-1 is a documented pseudogene. This CDR3 region has 16 residues.

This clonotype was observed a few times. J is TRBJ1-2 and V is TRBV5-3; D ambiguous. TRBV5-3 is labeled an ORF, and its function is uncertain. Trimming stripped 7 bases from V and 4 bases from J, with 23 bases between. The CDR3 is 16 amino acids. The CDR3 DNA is TGTGCCAGATCCATGAAAGTGGTGAGAAAGACCTATGGCTACACCTTC. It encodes CARSMKVVRKTYGYTF.

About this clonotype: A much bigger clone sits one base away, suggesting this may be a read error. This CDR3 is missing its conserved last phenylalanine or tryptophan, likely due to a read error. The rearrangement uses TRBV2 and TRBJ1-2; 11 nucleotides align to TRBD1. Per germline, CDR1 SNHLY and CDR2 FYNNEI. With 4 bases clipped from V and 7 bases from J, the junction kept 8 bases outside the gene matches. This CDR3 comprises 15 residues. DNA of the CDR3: TGTGCCAGCAGTGCCCAGGGACAGGGGGTCTCTGGCTACACCCTC. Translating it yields CASSAQGQGVSGYTL.

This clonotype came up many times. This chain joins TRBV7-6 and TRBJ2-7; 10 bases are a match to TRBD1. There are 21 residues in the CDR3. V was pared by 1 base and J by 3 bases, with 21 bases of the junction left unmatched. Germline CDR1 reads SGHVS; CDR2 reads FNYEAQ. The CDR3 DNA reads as TGTGCCAGCAGCTTAGGGAAGTACGACAGGGGGCAGGACGGGAGGCGCTACGAGCAGTACTTC. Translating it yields CASSLGKYDRGQDGRRYEQYF.

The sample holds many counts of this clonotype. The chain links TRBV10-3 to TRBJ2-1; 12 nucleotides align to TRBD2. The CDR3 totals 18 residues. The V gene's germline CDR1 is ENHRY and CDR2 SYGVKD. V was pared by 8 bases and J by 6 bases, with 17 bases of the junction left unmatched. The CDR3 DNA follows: TGTGCCATCTCTTCGAATAGGGGGCCACTAGCGGGGGGCAATGAGCAGTTCTTC. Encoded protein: CAISSNRGPLAGGNEQFF.

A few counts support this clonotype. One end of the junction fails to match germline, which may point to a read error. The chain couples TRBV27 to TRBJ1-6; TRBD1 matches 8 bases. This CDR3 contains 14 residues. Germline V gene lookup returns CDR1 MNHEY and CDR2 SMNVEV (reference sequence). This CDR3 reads CTSSSAGGNSPLHF. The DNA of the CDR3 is TGTACCAGCAGTTCCGCAGGGGGCAATTCACCCCTCCACTTT.

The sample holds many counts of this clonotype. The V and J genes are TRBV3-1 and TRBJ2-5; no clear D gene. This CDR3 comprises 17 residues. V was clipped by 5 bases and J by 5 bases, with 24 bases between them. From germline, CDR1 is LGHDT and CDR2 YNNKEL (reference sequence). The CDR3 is CASSSCAPISFSETQYF. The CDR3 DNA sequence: TGTGCCAGCAGCTCTTGCGCTCCCATTTCTTTCTCTGAGACCCAGTACTTC.

This chain's CDR3 is CASSPSKFNNNEQFF. CDR3 sequence (DNA): TGTGCCAGCAGCCCATCTAAGTTCAACAACAATGAGCAGTTCTTC. The chain has TRBV11-2 and TRBJ2-1; D is unresolved. The CDR3 loop spans 15 amino acids. V gave up 5 bases and J gave up 5 bases, with 16 bases separating them. Germline CDR1 and CDR2: SGHAT and FQNNGV.

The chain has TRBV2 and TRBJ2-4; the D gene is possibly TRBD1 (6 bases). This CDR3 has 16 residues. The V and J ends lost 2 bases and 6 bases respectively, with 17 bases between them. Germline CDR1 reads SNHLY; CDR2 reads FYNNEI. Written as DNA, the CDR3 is TGTGCCAGCAGTGAATTCGGGTCAGGGGTAGTAAACATTCAGTACTTC. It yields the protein CASSEFGSGVVNIQYF.

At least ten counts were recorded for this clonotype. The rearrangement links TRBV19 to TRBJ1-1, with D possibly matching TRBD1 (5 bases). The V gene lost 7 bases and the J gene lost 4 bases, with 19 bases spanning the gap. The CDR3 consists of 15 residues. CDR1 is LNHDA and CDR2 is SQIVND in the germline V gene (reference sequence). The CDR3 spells CASTPWGEGSTEAFF. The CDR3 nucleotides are TGTGCCAGTACCCCGTGGGGGGAAGGGAGCACTGAAGCTTTCTTT.

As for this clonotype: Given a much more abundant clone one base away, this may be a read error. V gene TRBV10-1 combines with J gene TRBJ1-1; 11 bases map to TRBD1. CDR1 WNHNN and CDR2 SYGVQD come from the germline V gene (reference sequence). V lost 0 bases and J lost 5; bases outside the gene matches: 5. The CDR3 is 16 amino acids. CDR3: CASSESGQGARTEAFF. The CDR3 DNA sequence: TGCGCCAGCAGTGAGTCCGGACAGGGGGCTAGAACTGAAGCTTTCTTT.

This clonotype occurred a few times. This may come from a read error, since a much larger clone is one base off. This chain's CDR3 is CSASRGTGVTNEKLFF. The DNA of the CDR3 is TGCAGTGCTAGCCGGGGGACAGGGGTGACTAATGAAAAACTGTTTTTT. This chain links TRBV20-1 with TRBJ1-4, with TRBD1 matching 10 bases. Germline V gene sequence: CDR1 DFQATT, CDR2 SNEGSKA (reference sequence). Trimming cost V 3 bases and J 2 bases; bases outside gene matches: 6. The CDR3 totals 16 residues.

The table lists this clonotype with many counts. This CDR3 is CASTGAGSSGNTIYF. The CDR3 DNA follows: TGTGCCAGCACCGGCGCCGGGAGCTCTGGAAACACCATATATTTT. This chain joins TRBV6-2 or TRBV6-3 and TRBJ1-3; no firm D call. CDR1 and CDR2 from the germline V gene are MNHEY and SVGEGT. This CDR3 is 15 amino acids long. The V gene lost 7 bases and the J gene lost 0 bases, with 13 bases spanning the gap.

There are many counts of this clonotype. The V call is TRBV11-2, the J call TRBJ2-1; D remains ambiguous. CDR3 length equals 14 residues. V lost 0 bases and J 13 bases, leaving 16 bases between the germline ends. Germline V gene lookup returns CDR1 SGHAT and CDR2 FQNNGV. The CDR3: CASSLDQTRRPQFF. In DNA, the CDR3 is TGTGCCAGCAGCTTAGATCAAACCAGGCGACCCCAGTTCTTC.

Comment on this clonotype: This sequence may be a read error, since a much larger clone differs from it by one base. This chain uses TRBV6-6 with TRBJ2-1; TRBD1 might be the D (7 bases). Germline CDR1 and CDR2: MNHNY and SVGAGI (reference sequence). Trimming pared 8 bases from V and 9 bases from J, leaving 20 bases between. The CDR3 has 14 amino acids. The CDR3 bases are TGTGCCAGCCTCTCTAGCAGGGGGGCCGGTGAGCAGTTCTTC. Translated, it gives CASLSSRGAGEQFF.

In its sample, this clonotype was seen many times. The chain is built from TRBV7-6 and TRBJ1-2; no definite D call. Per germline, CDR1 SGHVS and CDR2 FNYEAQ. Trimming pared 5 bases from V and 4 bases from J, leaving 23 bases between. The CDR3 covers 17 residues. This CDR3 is CASSGGHESRKTYGYTF. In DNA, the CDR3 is TGTGCCAGCAGCGGTGGGCATGAATCTCGAAAGACCTATGGCTACACCTTC.

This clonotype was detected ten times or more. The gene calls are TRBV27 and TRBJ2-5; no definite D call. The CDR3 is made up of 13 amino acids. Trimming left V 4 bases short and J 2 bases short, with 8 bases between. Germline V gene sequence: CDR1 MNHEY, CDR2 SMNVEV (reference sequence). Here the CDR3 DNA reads TGTGCCAGCAGTTCAACAATGCAAGAGACCCAGTACTTC. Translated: CASSSTMQETQYF.

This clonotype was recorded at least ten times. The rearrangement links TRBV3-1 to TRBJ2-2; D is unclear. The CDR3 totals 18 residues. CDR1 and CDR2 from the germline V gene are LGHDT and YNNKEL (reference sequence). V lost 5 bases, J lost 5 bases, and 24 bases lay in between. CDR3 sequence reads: CASSIPAPISGLTGELFF. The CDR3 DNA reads TGTGCCAGCAGCATACCTGCTCCCATTTCAGGCTTGACCGGGGAGCTGTTTTTT.

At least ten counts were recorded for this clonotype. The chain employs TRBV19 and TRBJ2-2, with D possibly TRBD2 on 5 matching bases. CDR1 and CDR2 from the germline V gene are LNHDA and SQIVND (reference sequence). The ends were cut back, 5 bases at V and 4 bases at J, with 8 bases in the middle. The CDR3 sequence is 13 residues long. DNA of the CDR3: TGTGCCAGTAGTGCGGGTTCCACCGGGGAGCTGTTTTTT. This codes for CASSAGSTGELFF. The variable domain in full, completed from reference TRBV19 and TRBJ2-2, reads DGGITQSPKYLFRKEGQNVTLSCEQNLNHDAMYWYRQDPGQGLRLIYYSQIVNDFQKGDIAEGYSVSREKKESFPLTVTSAQKNPTAFYLCASSAGSTGELFFGEGSRLTVL.

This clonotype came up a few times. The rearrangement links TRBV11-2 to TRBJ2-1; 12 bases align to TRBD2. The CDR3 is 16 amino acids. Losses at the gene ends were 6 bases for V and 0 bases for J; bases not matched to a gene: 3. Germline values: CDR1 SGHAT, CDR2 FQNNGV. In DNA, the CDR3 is TGTGCCAGCAGGGGACTAGCGGGTAGCTCCTACAATGAGCAGTTCTTC. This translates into CASRGLAGSSYNEQFF. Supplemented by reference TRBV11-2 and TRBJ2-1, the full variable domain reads EAGVAQSPRYKIIEKRQSVAFWCNPISGHATLYWYQQILGQGPKLLIQFQNNGVVDDSQLPKDRFSAERLKGVDSTLKIQPAKLEDSAVYLCASRGLAGSSYNEQFFGPGTRLTVL.

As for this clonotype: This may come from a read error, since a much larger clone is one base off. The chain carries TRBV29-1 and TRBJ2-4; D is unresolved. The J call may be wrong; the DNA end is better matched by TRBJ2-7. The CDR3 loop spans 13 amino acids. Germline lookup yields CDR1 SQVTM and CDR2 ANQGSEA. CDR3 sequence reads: CSVPIRNSHEQYF. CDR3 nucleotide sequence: TGCAGCGTGCCGATTCGGAACTCCCACGAGCAGTACTTC.

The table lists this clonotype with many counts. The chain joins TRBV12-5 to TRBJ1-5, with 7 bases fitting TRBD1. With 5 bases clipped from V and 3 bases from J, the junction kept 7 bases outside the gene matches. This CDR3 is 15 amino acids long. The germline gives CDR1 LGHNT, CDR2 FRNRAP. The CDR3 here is CASGTQTGANQPQHF. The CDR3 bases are TGTGCTAGTGGTACTCAAACAGGGGCCAATCAGCCCCAGCATTTT. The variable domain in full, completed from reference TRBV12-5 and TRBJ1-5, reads DARVTQTPRHKVTEMGQEVTMRCQPILGHNTVFWYRQTMMQGLELLAYFRNRAPLDDSGMPKDRFSAEMPDATLATLKIQPSEPRDSAVYFCASGTQTGANQPQHFGDGTRLSIL.